These 9 T cell receptor beta chains originate from one sample sequenced in a study of response to subunit inactivated influenza vaccine. TCRdb processed the RT-PCR reads anew with MiXCR; each CDR3 protein has one entry. The sample holds under 550,000 distinct CDR3 sequences, approximately 7.1% seen once. Sequenced here: PBMCs from blood, sampled less than 30 months after vaccination. These receptors were collected from a man between 50 and 75 years old who received an inactivated influenza vaccine.

This clonotype was found many times. The V call is TRBV2, the J call TRBJ2-1; no firm D call. Germline CDR1 and CDR2: SNHLY and FYNNEI. The CDR3 is 12 residues long. The V end lost 4 bases, the J end lost 6 bases, and 7 bases lay between the germline ends. The CDR3 here is CASSALTNEQFF. As DNA, the CDR3 is TGTGCCAGCAGTGCTCTGACCAATGAGCAGTTCTTC. Complete variable domain (other parts from reference TRBV2 and TRBJ2-1): EPEVTQTPSHQVTQMGQEVILRCVPISNHLYFYWYRQILGQKVEFLVSFYNNEISEKSEIFDDQFSVERPDGSNFTLKIRSTKLEDSAMYFCASSALTNEQFFGPGTRLTVL.

The genes are TRBV9 and TRBJ2-3; perhaps TRBD2 as D (6 bases). Germline V gene sequence: CDR1 SGDLS, CDR2 YYNGEE. CDR3 length: 16 amino acids. V was shortened by 0 bases and J by 1 base, with 12 bases between the two germline ends. Here the CDR3 reads CASSVEGGEGTDTQYF. In DNA, the CDR3 is TGTGCCAGCAGCGTAGAAGGAGGGGAAGGCACAGATACGCAGTATTTT.

This clonotype appeared a few times. V is TRBV20-1 and J is TRBJ2-7, with TRBD2 matching over 7 bases. Germline CDR1 is DFQATT and CDR2 is SNEGSKA (reference sequence). CDR3 size: 15 residues. The J segment lost 5 bases and the V segment lost 3 bases, leaving 13 bases of the junction unmatched. The CDR3 loop reads CSASERRRGGDEQYF. DNA for the CDR3: TGCAGTGCTAGCGAGAGGAGGCGGGGAGGGGACGAGCAGTACTTC.

This clonotype occurred a few times. The rearrangement links TRBV5-5 to TRBJ1-6; D is unclear. Trimming pared 4 bases from V and 7 bases from J, leaving 12 bases between. This CDR3 is 14 amino acids long. In germline, CDR1 is SGHKS, CDR2 YYEKEE (reference sequence). The CDR3 is CASSTADPNSPLHF. The CDR3 DNA is TGTGCCAGCAGCACAGCGGACCCGAATTCACCCCTCCACTTT.

There are a few counts of this clonotype. The rearrangement links TRBV20-1 to TRBJ2-7; 13 bases map to TRBD2. In germline, CDR1 is DFQATT, CDR2 SNEGSKA (reference sequence). Losses at the gene ends were 4 bases for V and 4 bases for J; bases not matched to a gene: 7. The CDR3 extends over 15 amino acids. CDR3 protein: CSANPTSGRLYEQYF. In DNA form, the CDR3 reads TGCAGTGCTAACCCGACTAGCGGGAGGCTATACGAGCAGTACTTC.

This clonotype was picked up many times. The chain combines TRBV29-1 with TRBJ1-2; 7 positions agree with TRBD1. Germline assignment: CDR1 SQVTM and CDR2 ANQGSEA. The CDR3 covers 12 residues. V lost 5 bases, J lost 7 bases, and 7 bases stayed unmatched. The CDR3 DNA is TGCAGCGTTACAGGGGTGGTTGTTGGCTACACCTTC. Translated: CSVTGVVVGYTF.

On this clonotype itself: This may arise from a read error, as a much more abundant clone is one base away. The V gene is TRBV29-1, the J gene TRBJ2-5; D call uncertain. The CDR3 runs 12 residues. V was pared by 5 bases and J by 1 base, with 8 bases between. Germline V lookup: CDR1 SQVTM, CDR2 ANQGSEA. In DNA form, the CDR3 reads TGCAGCGTTAGTGGGATCCAAGAGACCCAGTACTTC. Amino acids: CSVSGIQETQYF.

The chain couples TRBV5-4 to TRBJ2-6, with D perhaps assigned TRBD1 or TRBD2 (6 bases each). The CDR3 covers 15 residues. The V gene lost 3 bases and the J gene lost 1 base, with 8 bases spanning the gap. Per the germline V gene, CDR1 is SGHNT and CDR2 is YYREEE (reference sequence). CDR3 bases: TGTGCCAGCAGCTGGAGGGGGTCTGGGGCCAACGTCCTGACTTTC. Its translation is CASSWRGSGANVLTF.

This clonotype has a count of ten or more. This chain uses TRBV6-5 with TRBJ1-6; TRBD1 matches 8 bases. V was pared by 2 bases and J by 9 bases, with 9 bases of the junction left unmatched. Germline CDR1 is MNHEY and CDR2 is SVGAGI. CDR3 length equals 16 residues. The CDR3 DNA is TGTGCCAGCAGTTACCATGGACAGGGAGGGGGTTCACCCCTCCACTTT. Its protein product is CASSYHGQGGGSPLHF.